The sequence of this TCR beta chain was determined in a study of blood T cell repertoires in COVID-19. Across the whole study: Both acute and convalescent COVID-19 samples were obtained from the United States, Italy and Spain. PBMCs, B-cell-depleted T cells, or T cells provided the cDNA or gDNA that made up the material.

TCRdb's copy holds only in-frame clones and misses some; the assay was immunoSEQ multiplex PCR. The sample includes 150,000 or so clones, 90% to 95% seen only once; the top ten take 0.53%. V shed 4 bases, J shed 16 bases, and the junction held 11 bases outside the gene matches. The CDR3 sequence is 13 residues long. Germline V gives CDR1 LNHDA, CDR2 SQIVND (reference sequence). Sequencing was done on a sample of peripheral blood. This rearrangement joins TRBV19 to TRBJ1-3; TRBD1 aligns across 9 bases. This receptor was taken from a man aged 50 to 59 with acute or convalescent COVID-19. This chain's CDR3 is CASSTRDRATWYF. For the CDR3, the DNA is TGTGCCAGTAGTACCCGGGACAGGGCCACATGGTATTTT. The whole variable domain, filled in from reference TRBV19 and TRBJ1-3, reads DGGITQSPKYLFRKEGQNVTLSCEQNLNHDAMYWYRQDPGQGLRLIYYSQIVNDFQKGDIAEGYSVSREKKESFPLTVTSAQKNPTAFYLCASSTRDRATWYFGEGSWLTVV.